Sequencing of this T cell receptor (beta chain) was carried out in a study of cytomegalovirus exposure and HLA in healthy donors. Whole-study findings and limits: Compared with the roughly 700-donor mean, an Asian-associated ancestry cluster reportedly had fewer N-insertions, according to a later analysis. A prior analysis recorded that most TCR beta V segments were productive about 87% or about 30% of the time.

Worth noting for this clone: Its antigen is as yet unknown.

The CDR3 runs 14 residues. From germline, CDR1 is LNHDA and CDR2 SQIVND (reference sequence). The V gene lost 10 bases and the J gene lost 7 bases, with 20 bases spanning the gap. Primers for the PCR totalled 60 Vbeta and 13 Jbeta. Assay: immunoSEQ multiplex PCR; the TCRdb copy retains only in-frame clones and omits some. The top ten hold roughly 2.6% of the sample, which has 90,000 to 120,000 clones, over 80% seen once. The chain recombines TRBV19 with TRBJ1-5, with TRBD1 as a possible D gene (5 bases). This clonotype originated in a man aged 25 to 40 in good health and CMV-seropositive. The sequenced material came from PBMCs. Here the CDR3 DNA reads TGTGCCACAACCGGGGCGGGGAACGGGCAGCCCCAGCATTTT. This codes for CATTGAGNGQPQHF.